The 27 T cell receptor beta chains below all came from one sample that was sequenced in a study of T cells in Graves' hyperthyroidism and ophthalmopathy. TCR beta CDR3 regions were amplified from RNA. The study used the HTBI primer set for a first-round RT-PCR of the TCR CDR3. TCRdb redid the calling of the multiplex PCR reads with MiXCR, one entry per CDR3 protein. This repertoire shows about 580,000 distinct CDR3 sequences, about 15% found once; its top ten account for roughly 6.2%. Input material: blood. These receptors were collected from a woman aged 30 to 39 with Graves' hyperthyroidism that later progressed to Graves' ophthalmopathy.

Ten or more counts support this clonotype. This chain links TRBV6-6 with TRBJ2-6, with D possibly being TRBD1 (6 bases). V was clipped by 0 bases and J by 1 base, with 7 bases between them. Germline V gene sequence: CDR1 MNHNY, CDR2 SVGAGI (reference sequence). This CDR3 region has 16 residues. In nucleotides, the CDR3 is TGTGCCAGCAGTTACTCCACAGGGTCTGGGGCCAACGTCCTGACTTTC. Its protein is CASSYSTGSGANVLTF.

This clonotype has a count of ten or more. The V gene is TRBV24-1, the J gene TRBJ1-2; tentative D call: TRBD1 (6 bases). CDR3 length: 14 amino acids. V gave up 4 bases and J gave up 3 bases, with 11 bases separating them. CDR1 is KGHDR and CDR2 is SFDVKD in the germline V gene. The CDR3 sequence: CATSDTGLHYGYTF. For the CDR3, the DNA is TGTGCCACCAGTGACACAGGGCTCCACTATGGCTACACCTTC.

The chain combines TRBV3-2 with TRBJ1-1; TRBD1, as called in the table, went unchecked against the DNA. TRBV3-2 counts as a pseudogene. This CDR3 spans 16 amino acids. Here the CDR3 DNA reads TGTGCCAGCAGCCCCGGGGACAGATACATGAACACTGAAGCTTTCTTT. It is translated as CASSPGDRYMNTEAFF.

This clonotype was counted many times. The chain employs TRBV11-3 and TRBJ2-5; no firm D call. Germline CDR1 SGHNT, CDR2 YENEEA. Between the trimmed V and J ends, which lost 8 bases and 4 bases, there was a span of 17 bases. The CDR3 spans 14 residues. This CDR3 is CASGVSSPRETQYF. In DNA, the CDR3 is TGTGCCAGCGGGGTCAGCTCCCCTCGAGAGACCCAGTACTTC.

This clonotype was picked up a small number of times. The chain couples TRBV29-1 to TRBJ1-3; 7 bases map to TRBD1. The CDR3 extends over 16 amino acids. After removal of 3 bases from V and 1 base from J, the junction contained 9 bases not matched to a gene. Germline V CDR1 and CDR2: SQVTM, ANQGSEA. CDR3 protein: CSVEGKTGSSGNTIYF. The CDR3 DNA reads TGCAGCGTTGAGGGGAAGACAGGGTCTTCTGGAAACACCATATATTTT.

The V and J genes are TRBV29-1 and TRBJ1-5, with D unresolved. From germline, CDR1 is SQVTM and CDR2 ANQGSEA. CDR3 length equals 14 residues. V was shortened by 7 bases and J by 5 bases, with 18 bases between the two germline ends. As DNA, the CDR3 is TGCAGCGCCGGGTTTTCGGGGAAAGATCAGCCCCAGCATTTT. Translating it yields CSAGFSGKDQPQHF.

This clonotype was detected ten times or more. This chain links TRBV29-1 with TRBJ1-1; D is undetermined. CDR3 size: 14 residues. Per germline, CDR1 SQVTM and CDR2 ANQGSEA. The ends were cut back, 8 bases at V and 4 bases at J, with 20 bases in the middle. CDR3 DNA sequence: TGCAGCACTGTGGGGAAGGTGGAGGGCACTGAAGCTTTCTTT. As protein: CSTVGKVEGTEAFF. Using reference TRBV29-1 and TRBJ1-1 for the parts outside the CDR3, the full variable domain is SAVISQKPSRDICQRGTSLTIQCQVDSQVTMMFWYRQQPGQSLTLIATANQGSEATYESGFVIDKFPISRPNLTFSTLTVSNMSPEDSSIYLCSTVGKVEGTEAFFGQGTRLTVV.

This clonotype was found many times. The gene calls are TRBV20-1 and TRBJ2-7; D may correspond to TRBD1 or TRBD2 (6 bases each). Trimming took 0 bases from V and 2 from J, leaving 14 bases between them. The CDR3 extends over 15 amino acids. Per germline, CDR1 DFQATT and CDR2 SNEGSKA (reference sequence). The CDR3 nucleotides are TGCAGTGCTAGAGAGAGTCGAAGGGGGGCCTACGAGCAGTACTTC. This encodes CSARESRRGAYEQYF.

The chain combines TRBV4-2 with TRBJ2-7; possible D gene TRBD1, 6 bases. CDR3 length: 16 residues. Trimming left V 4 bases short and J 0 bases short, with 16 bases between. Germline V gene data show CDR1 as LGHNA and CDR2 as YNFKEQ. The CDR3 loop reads CASSPLPGTSSYEQYF. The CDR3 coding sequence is TGTGCCAGCAGCCCCTTGCCCGGGACAAGCTCCTACGAGCAGTACTTC.

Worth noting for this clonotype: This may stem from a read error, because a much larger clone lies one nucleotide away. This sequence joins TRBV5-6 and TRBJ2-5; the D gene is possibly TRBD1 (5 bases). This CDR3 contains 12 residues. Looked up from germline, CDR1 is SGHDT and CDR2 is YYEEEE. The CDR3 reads CVSTGGAKAQYF. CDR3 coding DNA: TGTGTCAGCACCGGTGGGGCCAAGGCCCAGTACTTC.

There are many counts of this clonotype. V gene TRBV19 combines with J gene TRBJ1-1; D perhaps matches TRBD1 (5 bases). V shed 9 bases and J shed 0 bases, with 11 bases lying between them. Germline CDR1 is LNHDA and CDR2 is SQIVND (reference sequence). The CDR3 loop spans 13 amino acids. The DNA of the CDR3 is TGTGCCAGCGCGACAGCAATGAACACTGAAGCTTTCTTT. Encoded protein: CASATAMNTEAFF.

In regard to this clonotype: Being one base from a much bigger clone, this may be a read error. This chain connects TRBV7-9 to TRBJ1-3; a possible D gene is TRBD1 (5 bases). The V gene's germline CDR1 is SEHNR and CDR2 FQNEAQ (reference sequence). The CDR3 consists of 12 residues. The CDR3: CASSWGTDTVYF. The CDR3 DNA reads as TGTGCCAGCAGCTGGGGGACGGACACCGTATATTTT. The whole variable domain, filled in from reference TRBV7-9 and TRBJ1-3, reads DTGVSQNPRHKITKRGQNVTFRCDPISEHNRLYWYRQTLGQGPEFLTYFQNEAQLEKSRLLSDRFSAERPKGSFSTLEIQRTEQGDSAMYLCASSWGTDTVYFGEGSWLTVV.

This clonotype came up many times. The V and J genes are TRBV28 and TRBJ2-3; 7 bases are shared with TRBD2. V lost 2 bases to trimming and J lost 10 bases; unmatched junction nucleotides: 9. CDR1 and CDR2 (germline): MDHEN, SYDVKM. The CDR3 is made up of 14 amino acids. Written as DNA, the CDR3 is TGTGCCAGCAGTTTAGCCGGGGGGAACGTCGCGCAGTATTTT. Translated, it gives CASSLAGGNVAQYF.

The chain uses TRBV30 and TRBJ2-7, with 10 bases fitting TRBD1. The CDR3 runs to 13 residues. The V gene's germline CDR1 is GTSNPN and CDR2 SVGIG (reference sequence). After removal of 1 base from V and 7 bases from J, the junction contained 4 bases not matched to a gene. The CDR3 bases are TGTGCCTGGAGTGGACAGGGGGCTTGGGAGCAGTACTTC. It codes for CAWSGQGAWEQYF.

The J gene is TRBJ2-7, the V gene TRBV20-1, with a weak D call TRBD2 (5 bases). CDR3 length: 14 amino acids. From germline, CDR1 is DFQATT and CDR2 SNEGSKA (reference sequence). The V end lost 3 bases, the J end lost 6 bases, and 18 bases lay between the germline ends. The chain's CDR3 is CSARVGSSAGEQYF. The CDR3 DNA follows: TGCAGTGCTAGGGTAGGAAGTTCGGCGGGCGAGCAGTACTTC.

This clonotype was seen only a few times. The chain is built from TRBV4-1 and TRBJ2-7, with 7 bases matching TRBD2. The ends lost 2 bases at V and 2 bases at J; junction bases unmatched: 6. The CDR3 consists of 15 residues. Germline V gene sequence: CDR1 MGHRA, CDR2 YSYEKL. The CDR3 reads CASSQLLAPPYEQYF. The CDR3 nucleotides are TGCGCCAGCAGCCAATTACTAGCGCCGCCCTACGAGCAGTACTTC.

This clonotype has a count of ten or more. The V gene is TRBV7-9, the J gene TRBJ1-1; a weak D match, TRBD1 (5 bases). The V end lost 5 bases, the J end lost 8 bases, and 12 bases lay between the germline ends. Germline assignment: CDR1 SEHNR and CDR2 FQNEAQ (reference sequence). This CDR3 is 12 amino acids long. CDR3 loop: CASSPDSLEAFF. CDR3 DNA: TGTGCCAGCAGCCCTGACAGCTTAGAAGCTTTCTTT.

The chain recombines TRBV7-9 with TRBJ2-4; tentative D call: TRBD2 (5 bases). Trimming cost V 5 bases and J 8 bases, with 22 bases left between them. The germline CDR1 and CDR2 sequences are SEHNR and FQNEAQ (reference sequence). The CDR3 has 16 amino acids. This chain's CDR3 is CASSPASWGSLDIQYF. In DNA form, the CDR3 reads TGTGCCAGCAGCCCCGCTAGCTGGGGTTCGTTAGACATTCAGTACTTC.

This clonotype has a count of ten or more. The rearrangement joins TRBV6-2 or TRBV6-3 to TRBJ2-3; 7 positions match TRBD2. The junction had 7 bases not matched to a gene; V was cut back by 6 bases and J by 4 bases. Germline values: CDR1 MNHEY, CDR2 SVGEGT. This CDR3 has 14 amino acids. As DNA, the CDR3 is TGTGCCAGCAGCGCTGCGGGAGCCGCAGATACGCAGTATTTT. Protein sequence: CASSAAGAADTQYF.

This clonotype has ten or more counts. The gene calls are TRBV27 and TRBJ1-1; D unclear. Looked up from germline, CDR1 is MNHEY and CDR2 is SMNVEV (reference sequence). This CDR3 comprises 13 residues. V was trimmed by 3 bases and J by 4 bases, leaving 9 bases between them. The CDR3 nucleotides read TGTGCCAGCAGTTTTATGGGGTTCACTGAAGCTTTCTTT. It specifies CASSFMGFTEAFF.

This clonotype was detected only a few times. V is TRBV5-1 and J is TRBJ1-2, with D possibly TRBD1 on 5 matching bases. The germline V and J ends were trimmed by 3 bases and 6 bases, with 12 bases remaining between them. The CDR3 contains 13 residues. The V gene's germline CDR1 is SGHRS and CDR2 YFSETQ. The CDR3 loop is CASSSGTLNGYTF. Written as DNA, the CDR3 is TGCGCCAGCAGCTCAGGGACCCTCAATGGCTACACCTTC.

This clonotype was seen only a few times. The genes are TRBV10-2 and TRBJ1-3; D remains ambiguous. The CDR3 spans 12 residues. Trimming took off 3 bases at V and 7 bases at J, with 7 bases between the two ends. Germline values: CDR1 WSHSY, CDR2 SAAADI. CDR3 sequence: CASSEYLNTIYF. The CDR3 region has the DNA TGCGCCAGCAGTGAATATCTGAACACCATATATTTT.

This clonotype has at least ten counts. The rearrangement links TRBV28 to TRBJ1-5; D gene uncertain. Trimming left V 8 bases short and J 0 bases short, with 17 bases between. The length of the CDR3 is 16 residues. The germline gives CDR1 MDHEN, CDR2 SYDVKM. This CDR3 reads CASHVPGPYSNQPQHF. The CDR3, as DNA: TGTGCCAGCCATGTCCCCGGGCCTTATAGCAATCAGCCCCAGCATTTT.

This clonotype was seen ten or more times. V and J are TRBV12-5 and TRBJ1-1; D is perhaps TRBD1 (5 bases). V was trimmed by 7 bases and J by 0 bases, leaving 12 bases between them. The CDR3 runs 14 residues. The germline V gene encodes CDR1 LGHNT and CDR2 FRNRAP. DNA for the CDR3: TGTGCTAGTGAGAAGGGGATTTTGAACACTGAAGCTTTCTTT. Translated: CASEKGILNTEAFF. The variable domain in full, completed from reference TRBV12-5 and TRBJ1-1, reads DARVTQTPRHKVTEMGQEVTMRCQPILGHNTVFWYRQTMMQGLELLAYFRNRAPLDDSGMPKDRFSAEMPDATLATLKIQPSEPRDSAVYFCASEKGILNTEAFFGQGTRLTVV.

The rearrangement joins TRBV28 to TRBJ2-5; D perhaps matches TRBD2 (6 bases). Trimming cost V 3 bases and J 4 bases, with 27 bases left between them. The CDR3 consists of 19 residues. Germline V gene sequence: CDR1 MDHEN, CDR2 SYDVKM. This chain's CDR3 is CASSLSYWAGNSRGETQYF. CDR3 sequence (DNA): TGTGCCAGCAGTTTGAGTTATTGGGCGGGAAACAGCCGTGGAGAGACCCAGTACTTC.

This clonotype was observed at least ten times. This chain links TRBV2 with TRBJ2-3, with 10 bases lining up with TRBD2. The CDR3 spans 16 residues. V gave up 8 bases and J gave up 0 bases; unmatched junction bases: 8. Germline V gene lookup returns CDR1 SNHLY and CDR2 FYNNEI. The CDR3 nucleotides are TGTGCCAGCGGTGGGACTAGCGACACTAGCACAGATACGCAGTATTTT. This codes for CASGGTSDTSTDTQYF.

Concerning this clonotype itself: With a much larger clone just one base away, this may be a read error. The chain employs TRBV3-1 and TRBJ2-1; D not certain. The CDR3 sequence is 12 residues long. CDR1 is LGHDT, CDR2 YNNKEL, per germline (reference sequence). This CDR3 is CAGSQVGNEQFF. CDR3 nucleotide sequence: TGTGCCGGCAGCCAAGTGGGTAATGAGCAGTTCTTC.